This T cell receptor beta chain was profiled in a study of patients and donors after allogeneic stem cell transplantation. TCRdb itself ran the RT-PCR reads through MiXCR, one entry per CDR3 protein. This sample has more than 850,000 distinct CDR3 sequences, with about 20% found just once. Trimming removed 0 bases at V and 4 bases at J, with 5 bases between. The CDR3 totals 13 residues. The V gene's germline CDR1 is MNHEY and CDR2 SVGAGI. The table lists this clonotype with a few counts. The chain uses TRBV6-5 and TRBJ2-3, with unresolved D. The receptor comes from a human donor who was either an allogeneic HSCT recipient or a stem cell or donor lymphocyte infusion donor (not recorded which). It is not recorded whose cells these are; they may come from a transplant donor. The sequenced material came from blood, either unsorted or a sorted T cell fraction (not recorded which). CDR3 loop: CASSYSSADTQYF. The CDR3 DNA reads TGTGCCAGCAGTTACTCGTCGGCAGATACGCAGTATTTT.